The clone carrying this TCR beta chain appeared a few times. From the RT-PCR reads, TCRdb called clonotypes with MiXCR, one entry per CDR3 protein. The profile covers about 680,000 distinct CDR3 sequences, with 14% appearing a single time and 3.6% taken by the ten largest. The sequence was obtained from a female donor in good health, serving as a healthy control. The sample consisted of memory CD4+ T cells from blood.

CDR3 sequence: CASSHQPGQGPYEQYF. In DNA form, the CDR3 reads TGTGCCAGCAGTCATCAACCGGGACAGGGTCCATACGAGCAGTACTTC. The J gene is TRBJ2-7, the V gene TRBV12-3 or TRBV12-4; 9 nucleotides agree with TRBD1. The V segment lost 5 bases and the J segment 4 bases; nucleotides outside the gene matches: 12. The CDR3 extends over 16 amino acids.